The 23 T cell receptor beta chains reported below all come from one sample, sequenced in a study of blood T cell repertoires in COVID-19. Profiling relied on immunoSEQ multiplex PCR, and the TCRdb table lists in-frame clones only, not all of them. The data contain approximately 83,000 clones, around four fifths of them seen just once; the ten biggest clones take up around 3.7%. The sequenced sample was peripheral blood. All receptors derive from a man aged 45 to 65 with acute or convalescent COVID-19.

The V gene is TRBV6-5, the J gene TRBJ2-3; tentatively, D is TRBD2 (5 bases). Germline loops: CDR1 MNHEY, CDR2 SVGAGI. Between the trimmed V and J ends, which lost 2 bases and 0 bases, there was a span of 9 bases. This CDR3 region has 15 residues. The CDR3 DNA reads as TGTGCCAGCAGTTACACTAGTCGAAGCACAGATACGCAGTATTTT. It is translated as CASSYTSRSTDTQYF.

V usage is TRBV6-5 and J usage is TRBJ1-6, with 7 bases fitting TRBD1. The CDR3 runs 15 residues. The ends lost 6 bases at V and 10 bases at J; junction bases unmatched: 12. CDR1 and CDR2 (germline): MNHEY, SVGAGI. The CDR3 here is CASSQTTGLRSPLHF. CDR3 nucleotide sequence: TGTGCCAGCAGCCAAACGACAGGGCTGCGATCACCCCTCCACTTT.

The rearrangement uses TRBV6-2 or TRBV6-3 and TRBJ2-5, with 8 bases lining up with TRBD2. With 0 bases clipped from V and 0 bases from J, the junction kept 3 bases outside the gene matches. The CDR3 extends over 16 amino acids. Germline CDR1 is MNHEY and CDR2 is SVGEGT. CDR3 nucleotide sequence: TGTGCCAGCAGTTACTCGATGCGGGGGGACCAAGAGACCCAGTACTTC. It yields the protein CASSYSMRGDQETQYF.

V and J are TRBV6-6 and TRBJ1-5; TRBD1 agrees at 10 bases. The junction had 6 bases not matched to a gene; V was cut back by 5 bases and J by 2 bases. This CDR3 is built from 16 residues. Germline V gives CDR1 MNHNY, CDR2 SVGAGI (reference sequence). The CDR3 sequence: CASSMDRGFGNQPQHF. The CDR3 region has the DNA TGTGCCAGCAGTATGGACAGGGGGTTTGGCAATCAGCCCCAGCATTTT.

The chain joins TRBV4-2 to TRBJ1-4; TRBD1 might be the D (6 bases). The germline gives CDR1 LGHNA, CDR2 YNFKEQ. The CDR3 has 18 residues. Trimming took 3 bases from V and 3 from J, leaving 20 bases between them. The CDR3 region has the DNA TGTGCCAGCAGCCAGGGCCTCAACCCGGGACAATCTAATGAAAAACTGTTTTTT. Its translation: CASSQGLNPGQSNEKLFF.

The chain employs TRBV10-3 and TRBJ2-3; 9 nucleotides agree with TRBD1. CDR3 length equals 15 residues. Germline trimming cut 8 bases from V and 4 bases from J; bases unmatched to any gene: 10. Germline V gene sequence: CDR1 ENHRY, CDR2 SYGVKD. The CDR3 DNA follows: TGTGCCATCTCCCCCGGGGACAGGGAATCAGATACGCAGTATTTT. The encoded protein is CAISPGDRESDTQYF.

The chain couples TRBV6-5 to TRBJ1-4, with D tentatively TRBD1 (5 bases). Germline V gene sequence: CDR1 MNHEY, CDR2 SVGAGI. Deletions cut 8 bases from V and 4 bases from J, with 11 bases between. The CDR3 totals 13 residues. This CDR3 reads CASAGRINEKLFF. The CDR3 nucleotides are TGTGCCAGCGCGGGGCGGATTAATGAAAAACTGTTTTTT.

The chain combines TRBV10-2 with TRBJ1-3; TRBD1 aligns across 7 bases. Germline CDR1 is WSHSY and CDR2 is SAAADI. CDR3 length equals 16 residues. V shed 2 bases, J shed 1 base, and the junction held 5 bases outside the gene matches. CDR3 nucleotide sequence: TGCGCCAGCAGTGAGATTTACAGGGGTTCTGGAAACACCATATATTTT. Residues: CASSEIYRGSGNTIYF.

This clone appeared a single time. The chain carries TRBV7-3 and TRBJ1-2, with 9 bases that match TRBD1. The V segment lost 4 bases and the J segment 4 bases; nucleotides outside the gene matches: 4. CDR1 and CDR2 from the germline V gene are SGHTA and FQGTGA. The CDR3 contains 14 residues. The CDR3 nucleotides are TGTGCCAGCAGCTCGACAGGGGGTACCTATGGCTACACCTTC. Translation gives CASSSTGGTYGYTF.

The chain combines TRBV21-1 with TRBJ2-3; the table names TRBD2, a call not compared with the DNA. TRBV21-1 is tagged as a pseudogene. This CDR3 is 14 amino acids long. The CDR3 DNA is TGTGCCAGCAGGACAAGACTAGGGCCAGATACGCAGTATTTT. Amino acids: CASRTRLGPDTQYF.

This chain connects TRBV2 to TRBJ2-3, with a tentative D call TRBD2 (6 bases). Germline V lookup: CDR1 SNHLY, CDR2 FYNNEI. This CDR3 is built from 15 residues. Deletions cut 3 bases from V and 4 bases from J, with 14 bases between. CDR3 sequence: CASSDHGGAADTQYF. CDR3 nucleotides: TGTGCCAGCAGTGATCACGGAGGGGCCGCAGATACGCAGTATTTT.

This sequence joins TRBV5-1 and TRBJ2-7; 9 positions agree with TRBD1. The trim removed 2 bases at V and 6 bases at J, leaving 6 bases unmatched. Per germline, CDR1 SGHRS and CDR2 YFSETQ. This CDR3 region has 14 residues. CDR3 nucleotides: TGCGCCAGCAGCTTTACAGGGGGCCTGGGCGAGCAGTACTTC. Protein sequence: CASSFTGGLGEQYF.

The chain employs TRBV18 and TRBJ1-6; the D gene is possibly TRBD1 (5 bases). Germline V gene sequence: CDR1 KGHSH, CDR2 LQKENI. The CDR3 consists of 16 residues. Trimming pared 2 bases from V and 4 bases from J, leaving 12 bases between. CDR3 coding DNA: TGTGCCAGCTCACCAACGGCAGGGATGTATAATTCACCCCTCCACTTT. Residues: CASSPTAGMYNSPLHF.

Only one count was recorded for this clone. The V gene is TRBV6-5, the J gene TRBJ2-1; perhaps TRBD2 as D (5 bases). The CDR3 totals 14 residues. Germline loops: CDR1 MNHEY, CDR2 SVGAGI. Trimming stripped 8 bases from V and 0 bases from J, with 11 bases between. For the CDR3, the DNA is TGTGCCAGCGTGAGAGGGAGCTCCTACAATGAGCAGTTCTTC. This sequence encodes CASVRGSSYNEQFF.

The gene calls are TRBV10-2 and TRBJ2-1; D possibly corresponds to TRBD2 (5 bases). Between the trimmed V and J ends, which lost 1 base and 9 bases, there was a span of 13 bases. Germline CDR1 WSHSY, CDR2 SAAADI. CDR3 length equals 14 residues. The CDR3 DNA is TGCGCCAGCAGTGAGTACGCTAGCTTATCTGAGCAGTTCTTC. It specifies CASSEYASLSEQFF.

This clone has a count of ten or more. V and J are TRBV2 and TRBJ1-5; D perhaps matches TRBD1 (5 bases). The CDR3 covers 13 residues. In germline, CDR1 is SNHLY, CDR2 FYNNEI. Trimming took 3 bases from V and 9 from J, leaving 12 bases between them. This CDR3 reads CASSDVGVPPQHF. Here the CDR3 DNA reads TGTGCCAGCAGTGACGTAGGGGTTCCGCCCCAGCATTTT.

V usage is TRBV27 and J usage is TRBJ2-5; a possible D gene is TRBD1 (6 bases). This CDR3 is 13 amino acids long. V lost 5 bases and J lost 2, with 9 bases in between. The V gene's germline CDR1 is MNHEY and CDR2 SMNVEV (reference sequence). The CDR3 protein is CASSPQGQETQYF. The CDR3, as DNA: TGTGCCAGCAGTCCCCAGGGGCAAGAGACCCAGTACTTC.

This chain uses TRBV5-6 with TRBJ2-7, with TRBD1 as a possible D gene (5 bases). Looked up from germline, CDR1 is SGHDT and CDR2 is YYEEEE. Trimming removed 4 bases from V and 2 bases from J, with 16 bases in between. The CDR3 totals 15 residues. The CDR3 protein is CASSRTVTETYEQYF. Written as DNA, the CDR3 is TGTGCCAGCAGCCGCACCGTGACAGAAACCTACGAGCAGTACTTC.

This CDR3 is CASSSQGGTYF. The CDR3 nucleotides are TGTGCCAGCAGTTCGCAAGGGGGCACCTACTTC. The gene calls are TRBV6-2 or TRBV6-3 and TRBJ2-7; the match to TRBD1 covers 7 bases. Unmatched junction bases numbered 7, after V lost 4 bases and J lost 13 bases. There are 11 residues in the CDR3. The germline gives CDR1 MNHEY, CDR2 SVGEGT.

The chain recombines TRBV7-9 with TRBJ2-3, with unresolved D. Germline assignment: CDR1 SEHNR and CDR2 FQNEAQ (reference sequence). Trimming removed 3 bases at V and 0 bases at J, with 10 bases between. The CDR3 totals 15 residues. The CDR3, as DNA: TGTGCCAGCAGCTTGTTAGTAACGAGCACAGATACGCAGTATTTT. Protein product: CASSLLVTSTDTQYF.

The chain couples TRBV9 to TRBJ2-1; D might be TRBD1 (5 bases). Germline V CDR1 and CDR2: SGDLS, YYNGEE. This CDR3 spans 16 amino acids. Trimming shortened V by 1 base and J by 6 bases, and 17 bases separated the two germline ends. The CDR3 loop is CASSVSSRVWSNEQFF. The CDR3 coding sequence is TGTGCCAGCAGCGTATCCTCCAGGGTTTGGAGCAATGAGCAGTTCTTC.

The table lists this clone with a few counts. The gene calls are TRBV25-1 and TRBJ2-7, with D perhaps matching TRBD2 (5 bases). From germline, CDR1 is MGHDK and CDR2 SYGVNS. The CDR3 runs 12 residues. V was clipped by 1 base and J by 4 bases, with 5 bases between them. The CDR3 sequence is CASSEWEYEQYF. Written as DNA, the CDR3 is TGTGCCAGCAGTGAATGGGAGTACGAGCAGTACTTC.

This chain links TRBV4-3 with TRBJ1-1; D is undetermined. CDR1 is LGHNA and CDR2 is YSLEER in the germline V gene. This CDR3 contains 13 residues. Trimming pared 0 bases from V and 8 bases from J, leaving 10 bases between. The CDR3 loop reads CASSQDQRREAFF. In nucleotides, the CDR3 is TGCGCCAGCAGCCAAGACCAGCGGAGAGAAGCTTTCTTT.